The present T cell receptor (beta chain) was sequenced within a study of blood T cell repertoires in COVID-19. On the study more broadly: PBMCs, B-cell-depleted T cells, or T cells were the source of the cDNA or gDNA that made up the material.

CDR1 is SGHTS, CDR2 YDEGEE, per germline. This CDR3 has 15 amino acids. V lost 4 bases and J 0 bases, leaving 11 bases between the germline ends. Under the authors' procedure: Estimated nucleated cell counts came from reference gene primer amplification. Data came from immunoSEQ multiplex PCR; TCRdb stores just in-frame clones and leaves some out. V and J calls and clone size follow that table, whereas D and trimming were derived from the DNA. The sample shows approximately 350,000 clones, 85% to 90% of them seen only once. Participants, about 18 to 100 years old, spanned 25 or so US areas. Cohort 3 donors were reported recovered after two negative PCRs, clearance, or symptom resolution.

Input material: PBMCs or T cells enriched from blood (not recorded which). This TCR was sampled from a man younger than 30 who had recovered from COVID-19. The chain carries TRBV5-8 and TRBJ1-5; D remains unclear. The chain's CDR3 is CASSTLEDSNQPQHF. The CDR3 DNA sequence: TGTGCCAGCAGCACCCTCGAGGATAGCAATCAGCCCCAGCATTTT.